The T cell receptor (beta chain) described here comes from a study of blood T cell repertoires in COVID-19. Germline V gives CDR1 GTSNPN, CDR2 SVGIG (reference sequence). The ends lost 3 bases at V and 3 bases at J; junction bases unmatched: 4. The CDR3 consists of 13 residues. Patients of the Seattle cohort, enrolled during active infection, were followed longitudinally. Clones were sequenced by immunoSEQ multiplex PCR, and TCRdb holds only the in-frame ones, with some missing. Among roughly 69,000 clones listed, approximately 80% were seen once. The chain recombines TRBV30 with TRBJ2-7, with 8 bases identical to TRBD1. Specimen: peripheral blood. This clonotype was sampled from a middle-aged man with COVID-19, enrolled during active disease. CDR3 nucleotides: TGTGCCTGGAGCAGAGGGACAGGCTACGAGCAGTACTTC. Its protein product is CAWSRGTGYEQYF.